This TCR beta chain came from a study of shared clonotypes between healthy human individuals. Broader study findings: Memory subsets had estimated richness that was generally smaller than that of naive subsets. Rarefaction showed that sequencing of sorted subsets was incomplete (despite large depth). The donor pool, a small one, limited the genetic and exposure-history diversity represented.

Deep level was the assay's run setting. Data came from immunoSEQ multiplex PCR; TCRdb stores just in-frame clones and leaves some out. This sample has about 2 million clones, with 85% to 95% found just once. CDR1 and CDR2 from the germline V gene are MNHEY and SMNVEV (reference sequence). With 8 bases removed from V and 0 bases from J, the gap between germline ends came to 11 bases. The CDR3 consists of 14 residues. Naive CD8 cells were CD45RO-negative, positively selected for CCR7, excluding terminally differentiated effector memory CD45RA+ cells. This clone was seen a few times. Its specificity is unknown.

The clonotype comes from a young man in good health. The J gene is TRBJ1-3, the V gene TRBV27; D is ambiguous. Sequencing was done on a sample of naive CD8+ T cells sorted from blood. DNA of the CDR3: TGTGCCAGCTCCCCCGAGATCTCTGGAAACACCATATATTTT. Translating gives CASSPEISGNTIYF.